Included here is one T cell receptor (beta chain) sequence, with context. What it recognizes is unknown. The data originate from a study of regulatory T cells in long-lasting Graves disease. Study results and limitations: Favored usage of TRBV28, TRBJ1-2 and TRBJ2-5 was recorded in persistent disease. Persistent patients had more shared public clonotypes (around 2,800) than new patients (approximately 970).

Through Arm-PCR of CDR3 regions and iRepertoire HTBI primers, TCR beta libraries were built. Each CDR3 protein is one row after TCRdb ran MiXCR on the multiplex PCR reads. This sample yields some 280,000 distinct CDR3 sequences, of which roughly a fifth are seen a single time; around three fifths belongs to the top ten. Time point noted: persistent/refractory GD, antithyroid drugs over 5 years with positive TRAb. Extracted RNA from PBMCs served as the source of the TCR library. American Thyroid Association guidelines defined Graves' disease diagnosis. Peripheral blood, 7.5 to 9.5 milliliters per patient, was collected in EDTA tubes. The V gene's germline CDR1 is SGHTA and CDR2 FQGNSA. The CDR3 sequence is 11 residues long. Trimming stripped 5 bases from V and 11 bases from J, with 12 bases between.

This TCR was sampled from a female donor with Graves disease. Source: peripheral blood mononuclear cells (PBMCs), taken when the disease was refractory, from a patient treated with antithyroid drugs. The rearrangement joins TRBV7-2 to TRBJ1-1; a possible D gene is TRBD1 (5 bases). CDR3 amino acids: CASSDSIRAFF. The CDR3 coding sequence is TGTGCCAGCAGCGACAGCATTCGGGCTTTCTTT.